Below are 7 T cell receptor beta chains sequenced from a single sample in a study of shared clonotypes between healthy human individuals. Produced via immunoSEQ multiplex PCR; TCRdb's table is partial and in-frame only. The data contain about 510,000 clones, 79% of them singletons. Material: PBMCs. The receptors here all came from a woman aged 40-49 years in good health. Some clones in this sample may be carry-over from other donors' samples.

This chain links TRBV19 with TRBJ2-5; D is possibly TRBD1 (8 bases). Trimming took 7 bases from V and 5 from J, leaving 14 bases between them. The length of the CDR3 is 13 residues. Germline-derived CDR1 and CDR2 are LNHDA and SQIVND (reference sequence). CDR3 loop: CASNPQGGETQYF. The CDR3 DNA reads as TGTGCCAGTAACCCACAGGGGGGGGAGACCCAGTACTTC.

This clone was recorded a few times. The CDR3 DNA reads TGCGCCAGCAGGTTAAACCCTCAGAACACTGAAGCTTTCTTT. This sequence encodes CASRLNPQNTEAFF. The rearrangement uses TRBV5-1 and TRBJ1-1; D not resolved. The CDR3 is 14 amino acids. Germline lookup yields CDR1 SGHRS and CDR2 YFSETQ. Trimming pared 5 bases from V and 1 base from J, leaving 12 bases between.

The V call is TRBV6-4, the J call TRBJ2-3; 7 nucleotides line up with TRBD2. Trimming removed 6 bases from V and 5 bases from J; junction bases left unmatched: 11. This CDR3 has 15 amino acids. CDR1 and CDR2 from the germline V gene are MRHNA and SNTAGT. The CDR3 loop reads CASSPTVGEGDTQYF. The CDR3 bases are TGTGCCAGCAGCCCGACGGTGGGGGAGGGAGATACGCAGTATTTT.

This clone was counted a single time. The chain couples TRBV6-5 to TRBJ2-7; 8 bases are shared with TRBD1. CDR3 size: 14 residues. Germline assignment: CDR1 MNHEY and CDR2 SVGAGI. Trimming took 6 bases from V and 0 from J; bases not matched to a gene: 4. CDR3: CASRQGVNSYEQYF. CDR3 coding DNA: TGTGCCAGCAGACAGGGGGTTAACTCCTACGAGCAGTACTTC.

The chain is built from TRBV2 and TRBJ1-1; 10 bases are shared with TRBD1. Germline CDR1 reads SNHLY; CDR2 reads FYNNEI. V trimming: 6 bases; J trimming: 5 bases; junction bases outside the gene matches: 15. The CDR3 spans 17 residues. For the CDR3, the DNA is TGTGCCAGCAGGGGCCGCGAGGGACAGGGGTCTCGAACTGAAGCTTTCTTT. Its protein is CASRGREGQGSRTEAFF.

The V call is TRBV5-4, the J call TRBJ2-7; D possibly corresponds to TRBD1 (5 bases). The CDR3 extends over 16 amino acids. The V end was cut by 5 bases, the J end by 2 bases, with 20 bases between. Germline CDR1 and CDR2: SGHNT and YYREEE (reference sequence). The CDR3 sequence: CASSSLTRVTPYEQYF. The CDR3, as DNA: TGTGCCAGCAGTTCGCTGACCAGGGTTACCCCCTACGAGCAGTACTTC. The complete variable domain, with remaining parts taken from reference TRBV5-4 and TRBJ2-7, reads ETGVTQSPTHLIKTRGQQVTLRCSSQSGHNTVSWYQQALGQGPQFIFQYYREEENGRGNFPPRFSGLQFPNYSSELNVNALELDDSALYLCASSSLTRVTPYEQYFGPGTRLTVT.

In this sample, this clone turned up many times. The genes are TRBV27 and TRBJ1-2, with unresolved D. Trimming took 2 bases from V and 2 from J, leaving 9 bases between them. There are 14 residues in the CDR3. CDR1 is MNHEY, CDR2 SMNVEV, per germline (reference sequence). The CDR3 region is CASSLKGKNYGYTF. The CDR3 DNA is TGTGCCAGCAGTTTAAAGGGAAAGAACTATGGCTACACCTTC.